This TCR beta chain was identified in a study of HIV-infected patients and healthy controls. Overall study findings and caveats: Slight age and sex differences between study cohorts did not explain the diversity differences.

This clonotype is categorized as medium-sized. Its target is not known. Antiretroviral therapy had run roughly three months, about 14 weeks, before follow-up blood collection. Whole blood was used without fractionation, so all unsorted peripheral T cells were included. Reverse transcription used roughly 480 ng RNA and constant-region primers for alpha and beta. Using multiplexing indices, alpha and beta chain libraries were generated apart by chain-specific third strand synthesis. TCRdb ran MiXCR on the 5' RACE reads and lists one entry per CDR3 protein. The data contain 3,000 to 4,000 distinct CDR3 sequences, 8.5% of them singletons. This receptor was taken from an adult with HIV infection. Sequenced here: blood, sampled during antiretroviral therapy.

Here the CDR3 reads CASSQESRLGEKLFF. DNA of the CDR3: TGTGCCAGCAGCCAAGAATCCAGGTTAGGGGAAAAACTGTTTTTT. The chain carries TRBV4-2 and TRBJ1-4; D gene uncertain. The germline CDR1 and CDR2 sequences are LGHNA and YNFKEQ. V was pared by 0 bases and J by 8 bases, with 13 bases between. The CDR3 loop spans 15 amino acids.